Listed here are 15 T cell receptor beta chains from one sample, sequenced in a study of memory CD4+ T cells and cytomegalovirus serostatus. The sort gate was single viable CD3+CD4+CD8-CD45RO+ cells for memory CD4+ T cells. TCRdb's table, derived via immunoSEQ multiplex PCR, lists solely in-frame clones and lacks some. The table shows under 50,000 clones, with roughly four fifths occurring only once. Sequencing input: memory CD4+ T cells from blood. These receptors were taken from an adult in good health and CMV-seropositive.

V is TRBV6-1 and J is TRBJ2-5; D unclear. The CDR3 consists of 11 residues. The V and J ends lost 5 bases and 5 bases respectively, with 6 bases between them. The germline gives CDR1 MNHNS, CDR2 SASEGT. CDR3 DNA sequence: TGTGCCAGCAGTCCCAGGGAGACCCAGTACTTC. Amino acids: CASSPRETQYF.

This chain connects TRBV6-5 to TRBJ1-4; D not certain. Germline assignment: CDR1 MNHEY and CDR2 SVGAGI. The CDR3 covers 11 residues. Trimming left V 2 bases short and J 10 bases short, with 5 bases between. The CDR3 reads CASSYRGKLFF. CDR3 bases: TGTGCCAGCAGTTACCGGGGAAAACTGTTTTTT.

This clone was recorded many times. This chain joins TRBV5-1 and TRBJ2-7, with TRBD1 identical over 7 bases. Germline V gene sequence: CDR1 SGHRS, CDR2 YFSETQ. The CDR3 extends over 13 amino acids. V was clipped by 6 bases and J by 1 base; unmatched bases: 4. The CDR3 here is CASNDRVSYEQYF. CDR3 coding DNA: TGCGCCAGCAACGACAGGGTATCCTACGAGCAGTACTTC.

The chain has TRBV2 and TRBJ2-3; 11 bases line up with TRBD2. This CDR3 is 17 amino acids long. Looked up from germline, CDR1 is SNHLY and CDR2 is FYNNEI. The V and J ends lost 3 bases and 5 bases, in that order; junction bases with no gene match: 10. The CDR3 loop reads CASSEGKGLAVEDTQYF. The CDR3 nucleotides are TGTGCCAGCAGTGAGGGTAAGGGACTAGCGGTGGAAGATACGCAGTATTTT. Variable domain in full (rest from reference TRBV2 and TRBJ2-3): EPEVTQTPSHQVTQMGQEVILRCVPISNHLYFYWYRQILGQKVEFLVSFYNNEISEKSEIFDDQFSVERPDGSNFTLKIRSTKLEDSAMYFCASSEGKGLAVEDTQYFGPGTRLTVL.

V gene TRBV5-6 combines with J gene TRBJ2-7; unclear D gene. CDR3 size: 14 residues. Germline lookup yields CDR1 SGHDT and CDR2 YYEEEE. The V and J ends lost 0 bases and 2 bases respectively, with 9 bases between them. The CDR3 nucleotides are TGTGCCAGCAGCTTGGCCGGCAGAGCCTACGAGCAGTACTTC. Amino acid sequence: CASSLAGRAYEQYF.

This chain links TRBV5-1 with TRBJ2-7; possibly TRBD1 or TRBD2 for D (5 bases each). The CDR3 contains 20 residues. The V end was cut by 2 bases, the J end by 3 bases, with 30 bases between. Germline loops: CDR1 SGHRS, CDR2 YFSETQ. As DNA, the CDR3 is TGCGCCAGCAGCTTAGGGGCTGGAATGGGGTCGGTGGGAGACTTCTACGAGCAGTACTTC. It yields the protein CASSLGAGMGSVGDFYEQYF.

The V call is TRBV21-1, the J call TRBJ1-4; TRBD1 is the table's D call and was not checked against the DNA. TRBV21-1 is a known pseudogene. The CDR3 loop spans 17 amino acids. Here the CDR3 DNA reads TGTGCCAGCAGACCAACACTTCAGGATCCAACTAATGAAAAACTGTTTTTT. It is translated as CASRPTLQDPTNEKLFF.

This chain uses TRBV7-2 with TRBJ2-2; D is possibly TRBD2 (6 bases). Trimming took 6 bases from V and 0 from J, leaving 20 bases between them. This CDR3 is built from 18 residues. From germline, CDR1 is SGHTA and CDR2 FQGNSA. The CDR3 loop reads CASSGEVAAISNTGELFF. The DNA of the CDR3 is TGTGCCAGCAGTGGGGAGGTAGCGGCGATATCGAACACCGGGGAGCTGTTTTTT. Drawing the rest from reference TRBV7-2 and TRBJ2-2, the complete variable domain is GAGVSQSPSNKVTEKGKDVELRCDPISGHTALYWYRQSLGQGLEFLIYFQGNSAPDKSGLPSDRFSAERTGGSVSTLTIQRTQQEDSAVYLCASSGEVAAISNTGELFFGEGSRLTVL.

The CDR3 region is CASSQVLLLEGHTF. The CDR3 DNA sequence: TGCGCCAGCAGCCAAGTCCTATTACTAGAGGGCCACACCTTC. The chain carries TRBV4-1 and TRBJ1-2; no definite D call. Germline V gene data show CDR1 as MGHRA and CDR2 as YSYEKL. The CDR3 spans 14 residues. The V gene lost 1 base and the J gene lost 12 bases, with 18 bases spanning the gap.

This clone appeared once. V usage is TRBV7-2 and J usage is TRBJ2-3, with 11 bases fitting TRBD1. With V trimmed by 5 bases and J by 3 bases, 7 bases remained unmatched. Germline values: CDR1 SGHTA, CDR2 FQGNSA. CDR3 length: 16 residues. CDR3 in DNA: TGTGCCAGCAGCCAGGGACAGGGGGGATATACAGATACGCAGTATTTT. This codes for CASSQGQGGYTDTQYF.

V gene TRBV29-1 combines with J gene TRBJ2-5, with D unresolved. Per the germline V gene, CDR1 is SQVTM and CDR2 is ANQGSEA. This CDR3 contains 12 residues. The V end lost 5 bases, the J end lost 2 bases, and 9 bases lay between the germline ends. The CDR3, as DNA: TGCAGCGTTCTGGCTGCGCAAGAGACCCAGTACTTC. Its translation is CSVLAAQETQYF.

The J gene is TRBJ1-2, the V gene TRBV7-2, with D possibly TRBD1 on 6 matching bases. The germline gives CDR1 SGHTA, CDR2 FQGNSA. The V gene lost 3 bases and the J gene lost 8 bases, with 22 bases spanning the gap. The CDR3 sequence is 16 residues long. Written as DNA, the CDR3 is TGTGCCAGCAGCTTCGGGGGGGACACGGGGCGCGACGGCTACACCTTC. Its protein is CASSFGGDTGRDGYTF.

This rearrangement joins TRBV18 to TRBJ1-6; the D is unclear. The germline V gene encodes CDR1 KGHSH and CDR2 LQKENI. V lost 3 bases and J 7 bases, leaving 13 bases between the germline ends. The CDR3 sequence is 15 residues long. CDR3 nucleotide sequence: TGTGCCAGCTCACCCGGCGTTGTGGGGAATTCACCCCTCCACTTT. Translation: CASSPGVVGNSPLHF.

The V and J genes are TRBV6-6 and TRBJ2-1; no clear D gene. Between the trimmed V and J ends, which lost 6 bases and 12 bases, there was a span of 15 bases. CDR3 length: 12 amino acids. CDR1 is MNHNY and CDR2 is SVGAGI in the germline V gene (reference sequence). For the CDR3, the DNA is TGTGCCAGCAGCCCCTCGTGGCGGACGCAGTTCTTC. It translates to CASSPSWRTQFF.

In this sample, this clone turned up a few times. This chain connects TRBV7-9 to TRBJ1-2, with unresolved D. This CDR3 is 13 amino acids long. Trimming left V 4 bases short and J 8 bases short, with 14 bases between. Germline CDR1 SEHNR, CDR2 FQNEAQ (reference sequence). DNA for the CDR3: TGTGCCAGCAGCTCCAGCCCGACTAAGGGCTACACCTTC. Encoded protein: CASSSSPTKGYTF.